Included here is one T cell receptor (beta chain) sequence, with context. There is no known antigen for this receptor. No per-base quality is available; no much larger clone lies one base away. Donors were 39 systemically healthy Caucasian individuals from Russia aged 6 to 90 years. Each donor gave around 9.8 milliliters of peripheral blood, collected into EDTA-treated Vacutainer tubes. Ficoll-Paque density-gradient centrifugation was used to isolate PBMCs, with at least 6.5 million per sample. Total RNA, at least 5 micrograms per sample, was extracted from PBMCs with Trizol reagent. For every donor, flow cytometry on a PBMC aliquot measured the percentage of naive CD45RAhigh/CD27high T cells. This entry comes from a study of blood T cells in healthy people across ages (dated by TCRdb to 2015 to 2017). With respect to the entire study: In model experiments, template switching captured about one uniquely barcoded TCR beta cDNA molecule for every two T cells. Using deep sequencing normalized with unique cDNA molecular identifiers, the study measured how TCR beta repertoire diversity changes with age. The donors were divided into four age groups: young (average approximately 17 years), middle-aged (around 41), aged (approximately 62) and long-lived (about 90). Donors of different ages were randomly distributed across sequencing lanes to avoid experimental bias. For two donors (one aged 18 to 30 and one aged 80 or older), the study analyzed two additional independent replicas of 1 million unique cDNA reads from the same blood draw.

General study outcomes and caveats: Estimates of total diversity based on one million sequenced T cells were considered lower bounds and underestimates. The CMV infection status of donors was not known, potentially confounding age-related changes in expanded clonotypes. The percentage of naive T cells measured by flow cytometry correlated strongly with observed TCR beta diversity. Since profiling was done on bulk unsorted PBMCs, naive and antigen-experienced compartments could not be conclusively compared. Compared with the aged group, the long-lived group had more naive CD4+ T cells, fewer expanded clones and increased TCR diversity, suggesting age selection. As age increased, observed TCR beta diversity per million T cells dropped in a roughly linear way, and a significant reduction was already evident by age around 41.

Libraries were built with 5' RACE. These reads were obtained on an Illumina HiSeq 2500. A second roughly 6 to 11 cycle PCR used a sample-barcoded 5' primer and a J-beta primer mix. A unique molecular identifier was introduced onto each TCR beta cDNA molecule by a template-switch 5' adaptor carrying 12 random nucleotides. At least 2.5 million CDR3-containing paired-end reads were obtained from each sample. All of the RNA was converted into first-strand cDNA using the Mint cDNA synthesis kit, with a TRBC-specific oligonucleotide serving as the primer. After uracil-DNA glycosylase treatment, a first 18-cycle PCR used universal primers M1SS and BC2_uni_R on all cDNA. Regarding the original processing steps: For normalization, 1 million high-quality reads, each with a distinct molecular identifier, were randomly selected from each sample. Reads with shared molecular identifiers were discarded instead of being binned into consensus sequences. MiTCR, set to a Q25 quality threshold and the strictest error-elimination algorithm, was used for CDR3 identification, clonotype clustering and error correction. A nonparametric unseen species model using Euler transformation provided a lower-bound estimate of total TCR beta diversity. TCRdb trimmed the raw reads at Q25, called clones with MiXCR and kept productive beta chains. CDR3 protein duplicates are merged, each entry listing the most common genes and DNA. None of the V and J calls come from the authors' own analysis; TCRdb made them. Within this sample are about 1.1 million distinct CDR3 sequences, with roughly two fifths of them counted one time only. The leading ten clones occupy around 13% of the sample.

For CDR1 and CDR2, the germline V gene (reference sequence) lists LGHDT and YNNKEL. Taken from cysteine to phenylalanine, the CDR3 has 16 residues. Only CDR3 DNA remains: 48 bases, in frame from the first base. V was cut back by 0 bases and J by 4 bases, leaving a gap of 14 bases between them. The sequence was collected from a man aged 18 to 29 in good health. Specimen: blood. This chain is built from TRBV3-1 and TRBJ2-3; the D gene is possibly TRBD1, with 5 bases matching. The CDR3 in this case is CASSQDWARVADTQYF. The DNA reads TGTGCCAGCAGCCAAGATTGGGCCAGGGTCGCAGATACGCAGTATTTT.